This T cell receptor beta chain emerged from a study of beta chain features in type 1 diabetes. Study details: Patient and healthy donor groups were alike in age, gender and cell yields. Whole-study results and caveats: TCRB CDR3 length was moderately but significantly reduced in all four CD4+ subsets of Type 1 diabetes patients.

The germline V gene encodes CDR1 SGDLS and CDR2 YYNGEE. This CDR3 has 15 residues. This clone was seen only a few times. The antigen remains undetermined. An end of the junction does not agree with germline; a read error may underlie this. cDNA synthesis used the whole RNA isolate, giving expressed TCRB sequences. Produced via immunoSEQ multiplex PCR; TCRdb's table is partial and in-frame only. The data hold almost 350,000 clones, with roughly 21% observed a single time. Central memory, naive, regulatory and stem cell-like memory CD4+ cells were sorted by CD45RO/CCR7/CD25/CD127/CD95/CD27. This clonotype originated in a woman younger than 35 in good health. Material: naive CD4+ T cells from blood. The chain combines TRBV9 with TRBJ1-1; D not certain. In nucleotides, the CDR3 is TGTGCCAGCAGCGCCAGAGAGGGCAGGAACGCTGAAGCTTTCTTT. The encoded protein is CASSAREGRNAEAFF.